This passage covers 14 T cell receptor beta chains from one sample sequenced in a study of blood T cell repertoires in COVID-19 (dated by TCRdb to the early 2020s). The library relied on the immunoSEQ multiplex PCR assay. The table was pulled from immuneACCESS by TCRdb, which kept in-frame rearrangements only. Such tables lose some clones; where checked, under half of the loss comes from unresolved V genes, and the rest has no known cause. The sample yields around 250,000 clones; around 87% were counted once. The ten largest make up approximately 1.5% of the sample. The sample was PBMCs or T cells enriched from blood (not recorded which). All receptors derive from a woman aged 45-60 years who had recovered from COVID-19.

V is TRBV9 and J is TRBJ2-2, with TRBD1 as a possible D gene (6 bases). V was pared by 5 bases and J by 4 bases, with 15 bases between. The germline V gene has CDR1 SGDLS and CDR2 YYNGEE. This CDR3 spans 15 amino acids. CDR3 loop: CASSLSPGVTGELFF. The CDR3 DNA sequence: TGTGCCAGCAGTCTAAGCCCAGGGGTCACCGGGGAGCTGTTTTTT. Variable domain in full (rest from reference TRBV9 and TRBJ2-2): DSGVTQTPKHLITATGQRVTLRCSPRSGDLSVYWYQQSLDQGLQFLIQYYNGEERAKGNILERFSAQQFPDLHSELNLSSLELGDSALYFCASSLSPGVTGELFFGEGSRLTVL.

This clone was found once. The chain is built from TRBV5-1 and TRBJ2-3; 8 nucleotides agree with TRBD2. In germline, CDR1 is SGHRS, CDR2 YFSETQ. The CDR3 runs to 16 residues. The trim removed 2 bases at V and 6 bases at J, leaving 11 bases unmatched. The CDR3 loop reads CASSFGISGTMDTQYF. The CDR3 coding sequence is TGCGCCAGCAGCTTTGGGATTAGCGGGACCATGGATACGCAGTATTTT.

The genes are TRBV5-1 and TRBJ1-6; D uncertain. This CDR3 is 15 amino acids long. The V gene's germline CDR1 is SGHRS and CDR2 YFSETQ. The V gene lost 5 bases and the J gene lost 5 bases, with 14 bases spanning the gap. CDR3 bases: TGCGCCAGCAGACCGACGGGATCCGATAATTCACCCCTCCACTTT. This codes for CASRPTGSDNSPLHF.

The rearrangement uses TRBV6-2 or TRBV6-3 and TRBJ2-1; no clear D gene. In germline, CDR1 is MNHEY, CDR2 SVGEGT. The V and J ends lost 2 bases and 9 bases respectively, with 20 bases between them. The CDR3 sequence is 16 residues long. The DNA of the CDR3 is TGTGCCAGCAGTTACCTCAGCAGGCTATATGTTACTGAGCAGTTCTTC. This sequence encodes CASSYLSRLYVTEQFF.

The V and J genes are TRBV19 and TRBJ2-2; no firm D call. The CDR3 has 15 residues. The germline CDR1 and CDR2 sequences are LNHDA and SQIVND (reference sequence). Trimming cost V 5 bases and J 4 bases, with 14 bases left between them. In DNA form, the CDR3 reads TGTGCCAGTAGTCCCCCCTACGTTGGCACCGGGGAGCTGTTTTTT. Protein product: CASSPPYVGTGELFF.

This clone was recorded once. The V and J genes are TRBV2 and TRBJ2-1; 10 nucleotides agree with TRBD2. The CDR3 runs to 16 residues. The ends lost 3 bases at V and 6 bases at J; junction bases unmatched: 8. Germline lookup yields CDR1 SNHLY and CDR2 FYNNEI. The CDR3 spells CASSDPSGSAINEQFF. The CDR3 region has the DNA TGTGCCAGCAGTGACCCTAGCGGGAGTGCTATCAATGAGCAGTTCTTC.

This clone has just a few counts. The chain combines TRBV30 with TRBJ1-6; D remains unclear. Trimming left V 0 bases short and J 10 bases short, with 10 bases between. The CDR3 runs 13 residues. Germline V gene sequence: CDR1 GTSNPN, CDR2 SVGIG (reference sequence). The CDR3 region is CAWSVQNYSPLHF. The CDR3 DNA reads TGTGCCTGGAGTGTACAGAATTACTCACCCCTCCACTTT.

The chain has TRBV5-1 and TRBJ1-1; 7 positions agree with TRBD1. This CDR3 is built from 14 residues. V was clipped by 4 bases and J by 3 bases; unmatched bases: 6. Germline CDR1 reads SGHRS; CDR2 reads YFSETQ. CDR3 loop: CASSRATGYTEAFF. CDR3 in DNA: TGCGCCAGCAGCCGAGCGACAGGGTACACTGAAGCTTTCTTT.

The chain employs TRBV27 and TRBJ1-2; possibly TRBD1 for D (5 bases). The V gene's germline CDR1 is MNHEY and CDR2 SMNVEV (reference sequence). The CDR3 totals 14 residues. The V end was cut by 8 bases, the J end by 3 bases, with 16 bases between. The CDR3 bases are TGTGCCAGCCGCAGAGGTGCAGGGCACTATGGCTACACCTTC. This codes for CASRRGAGHYGYTF.

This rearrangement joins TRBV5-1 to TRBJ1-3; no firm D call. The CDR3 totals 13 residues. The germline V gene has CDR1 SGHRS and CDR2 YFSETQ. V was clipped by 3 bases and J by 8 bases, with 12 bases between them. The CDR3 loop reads CASSWERDDTIYF. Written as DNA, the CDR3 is TGCGCCAGCAGCTGGGAGAGGGATGACACCATATATTTT.

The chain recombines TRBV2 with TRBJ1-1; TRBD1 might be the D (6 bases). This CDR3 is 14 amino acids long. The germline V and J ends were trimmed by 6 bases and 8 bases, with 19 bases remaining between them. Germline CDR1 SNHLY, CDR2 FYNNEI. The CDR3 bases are TGTGCCAGCAGGGGGTGGACAGCAACCCCCGAAGCTTTCTTT. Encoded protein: CASRGWTATPEAFF.

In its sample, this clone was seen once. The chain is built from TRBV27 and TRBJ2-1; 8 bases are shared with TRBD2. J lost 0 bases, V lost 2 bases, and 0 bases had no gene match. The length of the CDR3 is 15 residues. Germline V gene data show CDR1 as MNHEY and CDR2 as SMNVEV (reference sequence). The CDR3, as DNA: TGTGCCAGCAGTTTAAGCGGGAGCTCCTACAATGAGCAGTTCTTC. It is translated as CASSLSGSSYNEQFF.

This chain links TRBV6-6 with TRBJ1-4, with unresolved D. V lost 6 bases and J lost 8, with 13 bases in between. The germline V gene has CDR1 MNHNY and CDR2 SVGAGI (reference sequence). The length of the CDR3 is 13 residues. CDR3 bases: TGTGCCAGCAGACCCGGGGTTCCAGAAAAACTGTTTTTT. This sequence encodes CASRPGVPEKLFF.

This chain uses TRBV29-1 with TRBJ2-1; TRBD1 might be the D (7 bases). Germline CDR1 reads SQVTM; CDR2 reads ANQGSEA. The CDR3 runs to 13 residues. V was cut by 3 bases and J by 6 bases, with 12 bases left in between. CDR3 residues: CSVERDSTNEQFF. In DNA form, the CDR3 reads TGCAGCGTTGAGCGGGACAGCACCAATGAGCAGTTCTTC.